This T cell receptor (beta chain) was obtained from a study of blood T cells in healthy people across ages. Study findings and constraints: Age showed a roughly linear inverse relationship with TCR beta diversity per million T cells.

Donors each provided ten milliliters of peripheral blood. Total RNA extraction produced at least 5.5 micrograms (per sample) for the study. Then a second PCR, running roughly 7 to 11 cycles, was carried out with a sample-barcoded 5' primer and a J-beta primer mix. Each TCR beta cDNA got a 12-nucleotide random molecular identifier. MiXCR was run by TCRdb on the 5' RACE reads, yielding one entry per CDR3 protein. The table lists 650,000 to 1,000,000 distinct CDR3 sequences, about 34% of them singletons, with over 10% in the top ten. About this clonotype: Its specificity is not known.

This CDR3 region has 21 residues. J lost 0 bases, V lost 0 bases, and 10 bases had no gene match. Germline loops: CDR1 LGHNA, CDR2 YNFKEQ. The V and J genes are TRBV4-2 and TRBJ2-3; 15 positions match TRBD2. This sequence was found in a man between 18 and 35 years old in good health. The sequencing input was blood. The CDR3 nucleotides are TGTGCCAGCAGCCAAGACTTGGGACTAGCGGGGGGATGGTGGAGCACAGATACGCAGTATTTT. Amino acids: CASSQDLGLAGGWWSTDTQYF.